The rows below give T cell receptor beta chains drawn from one sample of a study of vaccination and CD4 T cells after COVID-19. TCRdb re-analysed the PCR reads in MiXCR, keeping a single row per CDR3 protein. The sample has approximately 16,000 distinct CDR3 sequences, 30% to 45% seen once. No antigen is known for these receptors. Sequenced material: CD4+ T cells from blood, cultured in vitro. All receptors derive from a human donor who had recovered from COVID-19. Both conserved end residues are part of each CDR3. Fields, in order: D gene, V gene, J gene, clone size, CDR3 DNA, CDR3 protein. A D gene is named only where the DNA matches it firmly. Size is omitted from some rows. Given values are once, few, many or a class for expanded clones.

-	TRBV7-2	TRBJ2-1	-	TGTGCCAGCAGCTTAGGGCATGAGCAGTTCTTC	CASSLGHEQFF
-	TRBV11-1	TRBJ2-7	-	TGTGCCAGCAGTCGGAGAGGTCCCTCCTACGAGCAGTACTTC	CASSRRGPSYEQYF
TRBD1	TRBV2	TRBJ1-2	few	TGTGCCAGTGGACAGGGGCTCGGCTACACCTTC	CASGQGLGYTF
TRBD2	TRBV2	TRBJ2-3	few	TGTGCCAGCAGTGGGTCTAGCGGGAGGGGAGATACGCAGTATTTT	CASSGSSGRGDTQYF
TRBD1	TRBV14	TRBJ1-2	-	TGTGCCAGCAGCCAAACTGGACAGGGGGGCTACTATGGCTACACCTTC	CASSQTGQGGYYGYTF
TRBD2	TRBV30	TRBJ2-1	-	TGTGCCTGGAGTGTGGGTAGCGGGATGATTGGTGAGCAGTTCTTC	CAWSVGSGMIGEQFF
-	TRBV11-2	TRBJ2-5	-	TGTGCCAGCAGCTTTTCAGGGAGAAGGGAAGAGACCCAGTACTTC	CASSFSGRREETQYF
-	TRBV28	TRBJ1-2	-	TGTGCCAGCAGGCGGACTAACTATGGCTACACCTTC	CASRRTNYGYTF
-	TRBV27	TRBJ1-1	few	TGTGCCAGCTGGTCGTGGTCGGGTACTGAAGCTTTCTTT	CASWSWSGTEAFF
TRBD2	TRBV20-1	TRBJ2-2	medium-sized	TGCAGTGCTAGAGATCTAGCGGGAGACACCGGGGAGCTGTTTTTT	CSARDLAGDTGELFF
-	TRBV5-1	TRBJ1-1	-	TGCGCCAGCAGCTTACAAAACACTGAAGCTTTCTTT	CASSLQNTEAFF
-	TRBV19	TRBJ2-3	-	TGTGCCAGTAACGAGGGAGAGGCTAGCACAGATACGCAGTATTTT	CASNEGEASTDTQYF
-	TRBV7-2	TRBJ1-1	-	TGTGCCACCCGGGGCGGGGGGCGGCCTGAAGCTTTCTTT	CATRGGGRPEAFF
-	TRBV24-1	TRBJ2-3	-	TGTGCCACCAGTGACACGAGCACAGATACGCAGTATTTT	CATSDTSTDTQYF
TRBD1	TRBV20-1	TRBJ2-6	-	TGCAGTGCTCAATTCCGGGACAGGGTCTCTGGGGCCAACGTCCTGACTTTC	CSAQFRDRVSGANVLTF
-	TRBV20-1	TRBJ1-6	few	TGCAGTGCTAGAGAGGGCAGAGCTTTTAATTCACCCCTCCACTTT	CSAREGRAFNSPLHF
-	TRBV2	TRBJ1-1	few	TGTGCCAGCAGTCCCCGGACGGCTCTGAACACTGAAGCTTTCTTT	CASSPRTALNTEAFF
-	TRBV5-1	TRBJ2-1	few	TGCGCCAGCAGCCCCCGGGCCTACTACAATGAGCAGTTCTTC	CASSPRAYYNEQFF
-	TRBV12-3/TRBV12-4	TRBJ1-5	few	TGTGCCAGCAGTTTCACAGGCAATCAGCCCCAGCATTTT	CASSFTGNQPQHF
-	TRBV15	TRBJ1-1	-	TGTGCCACCAGCAGAAATAGGGCAGAAGCTTTCTTT	CATSRNRAEAFF
-	TRBV6-1	TRBJ2-2	-	TGTGCCAGCAGTGAATATAGACTGAACACCGGGGAGCTGTTTTTT	CASSEYRLNTGELFF
-	TRBV7-9	TRBJ1-6	few	TGTGCCAGCAGCGCGGACGGTCAGTCACCCCTCCACTTT	CASSADGQSPLHF
-	TRBV30	TRBJ2-3	-	TGTGCCTGGAGTTTATATGAGGCAGATACGCAGTATTTT	CAWSLYEADTQYF
-	TRBV7-2	TRBJ2-3	-	TGTGCCAGCAGCTTAGGTCCCTTACTAGCAGGCACAGATACGCAGTATTTT	CASSLGPLLAGTDTQYF
TRBD2	TRBV2	TRBJ2-5	-	TGTGCCAGCGGTCCCGAAACCAGACTAGCGGGGTACCAAGAGACCCAGTACTTC	CASGPETRLAGYQETQYF
TRBD1	TRBV7-3	TRBJ1-2	-	TGTGCCAGCAGCTACGACAGGGGGCATGGCTACACCTTC	CASSYDRGHGYTF
TRBD1	TRBV28	TRBJ1-1	-	TGTGCCAGCAGTTTATATCAGGGGGGCCGTATAGGGGCTTTCTTT	CASSLYQGGRIGAFF
-	TRBV28	TRBJ2-3	-	TGTGCCAGCAGTTTATCCCCGGGTGCAGATACGCAGTATTTT	CASSLSPGADTQYF
-	TRBV20-1	TRBJ2-2	-	TGCAGTGCCACTAATGTAAACACCGGGGAGCTGTTTTTT	CSATNVNTGELFF
-	TRBV6-2/TRBV6-3	TRBJ2-4	-	TGTGCCAGCAGTTCCGCGGGCAGACTAGCCAAAAACATTCAGTACTTC	CASSSAGRLAKNIQYF
-	TRBV11-1	TRBJ2-1	few	TGTGCCAGCAGCTTTGCCAATGAGCAGTTCTTC	CASSFANEQFF
-	TRBV2	TRBJ2-3	-	TGTGCCAGCAGCCGGGACACTTCGTCGGGCACAGATACGCAGTATTTT	CASSRDTSSGTDTQYF
-	TRBV7-2	TRBJ2-3	-	TGTGCCAGCAGTCTAGCAGGAAGCACAGATACGCAGTATTTT	CASSLAGSTDTQYF
-	TRBV7-2	TRBJ2-5	-	TGTGCCAGCAGAGGGTCGGGGTCAGCAGAGACCCAGTACTTC	CASRGSGSAETQYF
-	TRBV28	TRBJ1-1	few	TGTGCCAGCAGTTTACGGGGCTTTGGAGCTTTCTTT	CASSLRGFGAFF
-	TRBV6-1	TRBJ1-5	-	TGTGCCACCCGCCAGAACCCGAATCAGCCCCAGCATTTT	CATRQNPNQPQHF
-	TRBV12-3/TRBV12-4	TRBJ2-7	few	TGTGCCAGCAGTTCCAACCCAACAGTCTCCTACGAGCAGTACTTC	CASSSNPTVSYEQYF
TRBD2	TRBV7-2	TRBJ2-7	few	TGTGCCAGCAGCTTATCTGGTACTAGCGGAAGGAGCTCCTACGAGCAGTACTTC	CASSLSGTSGRSSYEQYF
-	TRBV19	TRBJ2-1	-	TGTGCCAGTAGTATCCCTCACGGGTACAATGAGCAGTTCTTC	CASSIPHGYNEQFF
-	TRBV2	TRBJ2-3	-	TGTGCCAGCCAAGGAGAGTTCACCTTCACAGATACGCAGTATTTT	CASQGEFTFTDTQYF
-	TRBV9	TRBJ2-1	once	TGTGCCAGCAGCGTCTCCGACGGACTCTCCCTGACGGATGAGCAGTTCTTC	CASSVSDGLSLTDEQFF
-	TRBV7-2	TRBJ2-1	-	TGTGCCAGCAGCTTATCCGGCCCGAGGAATGAGCAGTTCTTC	CASSLSGPRNEQFF
-	TRBV2	TRBJ2-7	-	TGTGCCAGCCGACAATCACCGGTGGGGCTCGGGGGCTACGAGCAGTACTTC	CASRQSPVGLGGYEQYF
TRBD1	TRBV20-1	TRBJ1-2	-	TGCAGTGCTAGAGACAGGGGGCGCGACTATGGCTACACCTTC	CSARDRGRDYGYTF
-	TRBV15	TRBJ1-1	-	TGTGCCACCCGGCGGGGCAGAGCGTTGAACACTGAAGCTTTCTTT	CATRRGRALNTEAFF
-	TRBV7-2	TRBJ1-4	few	TGTGCCAGCAGCCGCAGGGGCTCTGCAACTAATGAAAAACTGTTTTTT	CASSRRGSATNEKLFF
-	TRBV7-2	TRBJ2-1	-	TGTGCCAGCAGCTTAGGCTGGGGGTCCTACAATGAGCAGTTCTTC	CASSLGWGSYNEQFF
-	TRBV18	TRBJ2-3	once	TGTGCCAGCTCACCAGGGGCAGATACGCAGTATTTT	CASSPGADTQYF
TRBD1	TRBV12-3/TRBV12-4	TRBJ2-3	-	TGTGCCAGCACCTCGGACAGGGGCTACACAGATACGCAGTATTTT	CASTSDRGYTDTQYF
-	TRBV7-9	TRBJ2-5	medium-sized	TGTGCCAGCCTTCCCGGTTTAGGCTTCGGACTCCAAGAGACCCAGTACTTC	CASLPGLGFGLQETQYF
-	TRBV10-3	TRBJ2-5	-	TGTGCCATCAGCCGGGATGGGACCCAAGAGACCCAGTACTTC	CAISRDGTQETQYF
-	TRBV20-1	TRBJ2-1	few	TGCAGTGCCTTGGTTTGGGGGGAGCAGTTCTTC	CSALVWGEQFF
TRBD1	TRBV6-1	TRBJ2-7	once	TGTGCCAGCAGTAGAACCGGGACAGCATATAGTTCCTACGAGCAGTACTTC	CASSRTGTAYSSYEQYF
-	TRBV18	TRBJ1-2	-	TGTGCCAGCTCACCAAAACTGGGAAACTATGGCTACACCTTC	CASSPKLGNYGYTF
-	TRBV7-9	TRBJ2-7	few	TGTGCCAGCAGCCGTGGGTACGAGCAGTACTTC	CASSRGYEQYF
-	TRBV6-4	TRBJ2-2	-	TGTGCCAGCAGTCCACACCCAGAGAACACCGGGGAGCTGTTTTTT	CASSPHPENTGELFF
-	TRBV18	TRBJ1-6	-	TGTGCCAGCTCACCACCCCAGGGAAGAACCCTCCACTTT	CASSPPQGRTLHF
TRBD1	TRBV27	TRBJ2-5	-	TGTGCCAGCAGTATCTCGGACAGGGGGCGAGAGACCCAGTACTTC	CASSISDRGRETQYF
-	TRBV5-8	TRBJ2-7	-	TGTGCCAGCAGGACGACACCTGATGGCGAGCAGTACTTC	CASRTTPDGEQYF